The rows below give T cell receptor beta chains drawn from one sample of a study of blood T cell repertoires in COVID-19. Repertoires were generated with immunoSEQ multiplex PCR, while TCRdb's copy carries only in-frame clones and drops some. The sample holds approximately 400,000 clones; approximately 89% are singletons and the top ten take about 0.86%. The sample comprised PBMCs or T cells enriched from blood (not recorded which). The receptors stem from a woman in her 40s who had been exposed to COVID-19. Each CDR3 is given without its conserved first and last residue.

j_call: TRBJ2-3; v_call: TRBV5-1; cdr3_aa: ASSPTSGSTDTQY
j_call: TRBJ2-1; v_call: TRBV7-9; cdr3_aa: ASSSGLTGGRDEQF
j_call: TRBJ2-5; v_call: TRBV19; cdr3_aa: ASSGGQGALETQY
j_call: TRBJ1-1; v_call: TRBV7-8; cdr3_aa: ASSLIRRGNWRDTEAF
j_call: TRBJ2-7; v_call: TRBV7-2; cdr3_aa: ASSLSGQPYEQY
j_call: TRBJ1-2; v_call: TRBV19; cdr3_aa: ASSQGYGYT
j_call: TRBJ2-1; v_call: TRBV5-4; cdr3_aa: ASSKQDRGVNEQF
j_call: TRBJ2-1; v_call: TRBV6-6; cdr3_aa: ASSRTGGPYNEQF
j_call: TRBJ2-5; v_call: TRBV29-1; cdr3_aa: SVESGSGPQETQY
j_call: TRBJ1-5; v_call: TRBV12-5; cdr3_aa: ASGLDTGGGNQPQH
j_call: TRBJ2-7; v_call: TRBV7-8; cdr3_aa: ASSLARAGSSGRVPYEQY
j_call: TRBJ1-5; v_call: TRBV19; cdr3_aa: ASSIGDRPQH
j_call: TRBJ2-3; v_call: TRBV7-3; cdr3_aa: ASSLTSGGGDTQY
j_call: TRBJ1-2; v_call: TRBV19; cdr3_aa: ASTPRPGVTNYGYT
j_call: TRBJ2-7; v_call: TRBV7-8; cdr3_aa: ASSWGTDYEQY
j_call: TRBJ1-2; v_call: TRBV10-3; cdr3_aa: AISEKAAYGYT
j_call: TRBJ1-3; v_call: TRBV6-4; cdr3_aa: ASRPSRSAWGNTIY
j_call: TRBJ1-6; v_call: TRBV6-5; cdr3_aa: AISNTGPLH
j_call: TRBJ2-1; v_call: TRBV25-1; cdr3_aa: ASSEYRDFNEQF
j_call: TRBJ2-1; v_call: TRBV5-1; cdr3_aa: ASRAGRSSYNEQF
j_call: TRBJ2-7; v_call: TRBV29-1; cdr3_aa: SAVTGTGQTREQY
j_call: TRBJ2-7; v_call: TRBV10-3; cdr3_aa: AISGSGLNTYEQY
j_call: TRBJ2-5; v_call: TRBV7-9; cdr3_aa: ASSLSTSGSGETQY
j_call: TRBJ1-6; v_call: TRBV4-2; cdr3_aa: ASSQRGQEESPLH
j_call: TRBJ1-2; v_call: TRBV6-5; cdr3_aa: ASRQVPYGYT
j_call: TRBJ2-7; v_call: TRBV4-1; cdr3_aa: ASSQLDLTPYEQY
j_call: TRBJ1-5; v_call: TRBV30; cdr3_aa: AWSVQGGVGNQPQH
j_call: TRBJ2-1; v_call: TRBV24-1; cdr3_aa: ATSRTSGYNEQF
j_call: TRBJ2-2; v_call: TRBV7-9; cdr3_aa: ASSYLAGVAGELF
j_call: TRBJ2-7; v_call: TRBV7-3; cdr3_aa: ASSAQGQGHYEQY
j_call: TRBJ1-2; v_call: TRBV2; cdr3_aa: ASSRDRGIYGYT
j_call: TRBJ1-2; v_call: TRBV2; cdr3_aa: ASSIGTGGSGYT
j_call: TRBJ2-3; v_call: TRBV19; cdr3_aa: ASSRFERGDTQY
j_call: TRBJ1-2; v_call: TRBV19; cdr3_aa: ASSVGIQGPYGYT
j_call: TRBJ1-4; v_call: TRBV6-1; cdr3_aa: ASSEHGADNEKLF
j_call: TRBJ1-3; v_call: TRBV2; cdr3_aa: ASSPTPGQDTSGNTIY
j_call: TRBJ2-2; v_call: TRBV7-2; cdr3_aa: ASSLPQGATGELF
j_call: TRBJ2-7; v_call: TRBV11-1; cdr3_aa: ASRRGTGGIEQY
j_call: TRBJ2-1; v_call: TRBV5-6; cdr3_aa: ASSLIVGTGGARGNEQF
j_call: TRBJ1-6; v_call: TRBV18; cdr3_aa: ASSPREGSPLH
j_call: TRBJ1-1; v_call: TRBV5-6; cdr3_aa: ASSLADRARFTEAF
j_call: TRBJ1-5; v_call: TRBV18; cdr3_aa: ASSRKEGNQPQH
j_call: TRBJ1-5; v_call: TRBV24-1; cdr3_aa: ATSGTGGQPQH
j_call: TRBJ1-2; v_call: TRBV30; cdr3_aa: AWSVERTPPVRGYT
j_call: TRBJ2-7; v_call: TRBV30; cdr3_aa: AWSSQGRSSYEQY
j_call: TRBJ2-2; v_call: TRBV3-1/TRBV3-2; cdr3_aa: ASSQAKTGGAGELF
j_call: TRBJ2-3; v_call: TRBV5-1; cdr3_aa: ASSQEGTSTDTQY
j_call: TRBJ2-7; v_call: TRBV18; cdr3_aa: ASSPFGQENSYEQY
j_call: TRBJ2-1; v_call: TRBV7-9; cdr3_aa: ASSPRGSSYNEQF
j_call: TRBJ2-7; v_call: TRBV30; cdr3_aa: AWSPGSTREQY
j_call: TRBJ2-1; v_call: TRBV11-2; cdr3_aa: ASSFLAEQF
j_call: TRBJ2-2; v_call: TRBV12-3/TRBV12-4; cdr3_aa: ASSLVDTGELF
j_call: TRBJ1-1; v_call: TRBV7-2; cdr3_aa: ASSFRRNTEAF
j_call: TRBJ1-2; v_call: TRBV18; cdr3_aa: ASSPLDSNYGYT
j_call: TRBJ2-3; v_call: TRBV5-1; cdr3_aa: ASSSLTSTDTQY